A selection of T cell receptor beta chains follows, all from one sample in a study of identifying expanded T cells in peripheral blood. The table came from immunoSEQ multiplex PCR; TCRdb's copy has only in-frame clones and leaves some out. The repertoire has 83,000 or so clones, about nine tenths of them found once; the top ten carry about 3.9%. The sample taken for sequencing was blood. The receptors derive from a person aged 18 to 70 in good health. Both conserved end residues are part of each CDR3. A D gene is named only where the DNA matches it firmly. Size tells how often a clone was seen (once, few, many) or the class of an expanded clone, and some rows leave it out.

d_call | clone_size | j_call | v_call | cdr3_aa | cdr3_nt
NA | NA | TRBJ2-3 | TRBV5-1 | CASSFRGGDTQYF | TGCGCCAGCAGCTTCAGAGGCGGCGATACGCAGTATTTT
NA | NA | TRBJ2-1 | TRBV7-9 | CASSLALDNEQFF | TGTGCCAGCAGCTTAGCCTTAGACAATGAGCAGTTCTTC
NA | NA | TRBJ2-3 | TRBV9 | CASSVGASEATDTQYF | TGTGCCAGCAGCGTAGGCGCTAGCGAGGCCACAGATACGCAGTATTTT
TRBD1 | NA | TRBJ1-1 | TRBV18 | CASSLDRANTEAFF | TGTGCCAGCTCACTGGACAGGGCGAACACTGAAGCTTTCTTT
NA | NA | TRBJ2-4 | TRBV5-6 | CASSPANSLAKNIQYF | TGTGCCAGCAGCCCGGCTAACTCCTTAGCCAAAAACATTCAGTACTTC
NA | NA | TRBJ2-5 | TRBV11-2 | CASSRQTPIHRQYQETQYF | TGTGCCAGCAGTCGACAGACCCCTATCCACCGTCAGTACCAAGAGACCCAGTACTTC
TRBD1 | NA | TRBJ1-1 | TRBV27 | CASSPTGLMSTEAFF | TGTGCCAGCAGTCCGACAGGGCTGATGAGCACTGAAGCTTTCTTT
NA | NA | TRBJ2-7 | TRBV19 | CASSRAGTAVSYEQYF | TGTGCCAGTAGTCGCGCCGGGACCGCTGTCTCCTACGAGCAGTACTTC
NA | once | TRBJ2-3 | TRBV6-5 | CASSYSGDTGDTQYF | TGTGCCAGCAGTTACTCGGGGGACACTGGAGATACGCAGTATTTT
NA | NA | TRBJ2-1 | TRBV7-6 | CASSLVRNEQFF | TGTGCCAGCAGCCTTGTCAGGAATGAGCAGTTCTTC
NA | NA | TRBJ1-4 | TRBV27 | CASSSVGGVGEKLFF | TGTGCCAGCAGTTCCGTGGGAGGGGTTGGTGAAAAACTGTTTTTT
NA | NA | TRBJ1-1 | TRBV11-2 | CASSLEGRGSFF | TGTGCCAGCAGCTTAGAAGGCAGGGGATCTTTCTTT
TRBD1 | few | TRBJ2-7 | TRBV6-5 | CASSYGQGGPYEQYF | TGTGCCAGCAGTTATGGACAGGGAGGCCCCTACGAGCAGTACTTC
NA | NA | TRBJ1-4 | TRBV5-1 | CASSLALTGTNEKLFF | TGCGCCAGCAGCTTGGCCTTAACGGGGACTAATGAAAAACTGTTTTTT
NA | NA | TRBJ2-7 | TRBV4-1 | CASSRDRPYEQYF | TGCGCCAGCAGCCGCGACAGACCCTACGAGCAGTACTTC
TRBD2 | NA | TRBJ2-1 | TRBV6-4 | CASSDSAGGPNEQFF | TGTGCCAGCAGTGACTCAGCGGGGGGGCCCAATGAGCAGTTCTTC
NA | NA | TRBJ2-7 | TRBV27 | CASSSGIYEQYF | TGTGCCAGCAGTTCCGGGATCTACGAGCAGTACTTC
NA | NA | TRBJ2-6 | TRBV6-5 | CASSYSTRAGANVLTF | TGTGCCAGCAGTTACTCGACTAGGGCTGGGGCCAACGTCCTGACTTTC
NA | NA | TRBJ2-6 | TRBV5-6 | CASSLGGAGANVLTF | TGTGCCAGCAGCTTGGGAGGGGCTGGGGCCAACGTCCTGACTTTC
NA | NA | TRBJ2-3 | TRBV2 | CATDWTSADTQYF | TGTGCCACCGATTGGACCTCGGCAGATACGCAGTATTTT
NA | NA | TRBJ1-3 | TRBV25-1 | CASSEYLPGGGNTIYF | TGTGCCAGCAGTGAATATTTGCCCGGGGGAGGAAACACCATATATTTT
TRBD1 | NA | TRBJ2-5 | TRBV27 | CASSLGTGGETQYF | TGTGCCAGTTCTCTCGGGACAGGCGGGGAGACCCAGTACTTC
TRBD2 | NA | TRBJ2-3 | TRBV7-3 | CASSLTSGNTDTQYF | TGTGCCAGCAGCTTGACTAGCGGAAACACAGATACGCAGTATTTT
NA | once | TRBJ2-5 | TRBV27 | CASSSQETQYF | TGTGCCAGCAGTTCTCAAGAGACCCAGTACTTC
NA | NA | TRBJ1-5 | TRBV5-1 | CASSEDTGGQPQHF | TGCGCCAGCAGCGAAGACACCGGAGGGCAGCCCCAGCATTTT
NA | NA | TRBJ2-1 | TRBV5-6 | CASRSLGYNSEQFF | TGTGCCAGCCGCTCCTTGGGCTACAATAGTGAGCAGTTCTTC
NA | NA | TRBJ2-3 | TRBV2 | CASSESPTLPGQYF | TGTGCCAGCAGTGAAAGCCCGACCCTACCTGGGCAGTATTTT
NA | once | TRBJ2-7 | TRBV29-1 | CSVGRTTPEQYF | TGCAGCGTTGGAAGGACAACACCCGAGCAGTACTTC
NA | many | TRBJ2-2 | TRBV6-4 | CASSDGTNTGELFF | TGTGCCAGCAGTGACGGGACAAACACCGGGGAGCTGTTTTTT
TRBD2 | once | TRBJ2-2 | TRBV6-1 | CASTGLREGTGELFF | TGTGCCAGCACCGGTTTAAGGGAGGGGACCGGGGAGCTGTTTTTT
NA | NA | TRBJ1-6 | TRBV4-3 | CASSRAQGVANSPLHF | TGCGCCAGCAGCCGCGCTCAGGGTGTTGCCAATTCACCCCTCCACTTT
NA | NA | TRBJ1-1 | TRBV27 | CASSKGPVGEAFF | TGTGCCAGCAGCAAAGGCCCGGTCGGCGAAGCTTTCTTT
NA | once | TRBJ2-3 | TRBV5-1 | CASSLAGDGNTQYF | TGCGCCAGCAGCTTGGCCGGCGACGGAAATACGCAGTATTTT
NA | few | TRBJ1-4 | TRBV6-1 | CASSEMDIRLFF | TGTGCCAGCAGTGAGATGGACATCAGACTGTTTTTT
NA | NA | TRBJ2-5 | TRBV4-1 | CASSQLNLVSAETQYF | TGCGCCAGCAGCCAACTAAACCTCGTTTCCGCGGAGACCCAGTACTTC
NA | once | TRBJ2-1 | TRBV28 | CASSFGGPNEQFF | TGTGCCAGCAGTTTTGGGGGACCCAATGAGCAGTTCTTC
NA | NA | TRBJ2-7 | TRBV29-1 | CSVRGLGVFYEQYF | TGCAGCGTTAGAGGTCTCGGGGTTTTTTACGAGCAGTACTTC
NA | NA | TRBJ2-3 | TRBV10-3 | CAISQGGSTDTQYF | TGTGCCATCAGTCAAGGCGGTAGCACAGATACGCAGTATTTT